The 8 T cell receptor beta chains reported below all come from one sample, sequenced in a study of a mutant IDH1 vaccine in newly diagnosed glioma. Produced via immunoSEQ multiplex PCR; TCRdb's table is partial and in-frame only. The sample yields around 87,000 clones, roughly 85% seen once. The time point: baseline, week 1 (first vaccination visit). Noted treatment: pre-vaccination baseline after standard-of-care therapy. The material sequenced was PBMCs, taken from a glioma patient treated with radiotherapy, temozolomide or both. These TCRs come from a woman aged 50 to 60 with glioma.

The chain uses TRBV2 and TRBJ1-5; TRBD1 agrees at 7 bases. The CDR3 has 14 residues. Germline CDR1 SNHLY, CDR2 FYNNEI. V lost 7 bases, J lost 0 bases, and 3 bases stayed unmatched. The CDR3 is CASIGTDSNQPQHF. In DNA, the CDR3 is TGTGCCAGCATCGGGACAGATAGCAATCAGCCCCAGCATTTT.

This clone was observed at least ten times. The chain couples TRBV9 to TRBJ2-3; 7 bases line up with TRBD2. The V gene end was trimmed by 2 bases and the J gene end by 4 bases; junction bases not matched to a gene: 7. Germline-derived CDR1 and CDR2 are SGDLS and YYNGEE. This CDR3 contains 15 residues. This chain's CDR3 is CASSVGRGGPDTQYF. CDR3 DNA: TGTGCCAGCAGCGTTGGGAGGGGCGGACCAGATACGCAGTATTTT.

The chain uses TRBV5-1 and TRBJ2-2, with 7 bases that match TRBD1. Germline V CDR1 and CDR2: SGHRS, YFSETQ. The CDR3 extends over 18 amino acids. V was pared by 5 bases and J by 0 bases, with 13 bases of the junction left unmatched. The CDR3 region is CASRQGTAYFANTGELFF. CDR3 in DNA: TGCGCCAGCAGACAGGGGACAGCCTATTTCGCGAACACCGGGGAGCTGTTTTTT.

The chain couples TRBV19 to TRBJ2-4; D is undetermined. The V and J ends lost 2 bases and 3 bases respectively, with 11 bases between them. CDR1 and CDR2 (germline): LNHDA, SQIVND (reference sequence). There are 15 residues in the CDR3. DNA for the CDR3: TGTGCCAGTAGTATACAGATCCAAAGCAAAAACATTCAGTACTTC. This encodes CASSIQIQSKNIQYF.

The chain carries TRBV7-2 and TRBJ2-1, with TRBD2 as a possible D gene (5 bases). Germline assignment: CDR1 SGHTA and CDR2 FQGNSA. V lost 2 bases and J lost 6, with 11 bases in between. The length of the CDR3 is 14 residues. CDR3 nucleotide sequence: TGTGCCAGCAGCTTACTAAGGGAGACCAATGAGCAGTTCTTC. Encoded protein: CASSLLRETNEQFF.

The rearrangement joins TRBV4-1 to TRBJ1-1; D is perhaps TRBD1 (5 bases). Germline CDR1 reads MGHRA; CDR2 reads YSYEKL. Trimming removed 6 bases at V and 1 base at J, with 9 bases between. The CDR3 is 13 amino acids. In DNA, the CDR3 is TGCGCCAGCAGGTCTACAGGGAACACTGAAGCTTTCTTT. This codes for CASRSTGNTEAFF.

This chain links TRBV9 with TRBJ1-1, with 8 bases aligning to TRBD1. The CDR3 totals 14 residues. Losses at the gene ends were 4 bases for V and 1 base for J; bases not matched to a gene: 3. CDR1 and CDR2 (germline): SGDLS, YYNGEE. DNA of the CDR3: TGTGCCAGCAGCCTTGGACAGGGGAACACTGAAGCTTTCTTT. This codes for CASSLGQGNTEAFF.

The chain is built from TRBV2 and TRBJ2-2; TRBD2 aligns across 7 bases. Trimming cost V 7 bases and J 1 base; bases outside gene matches: 6. This CDR3 has 15 amino acids. The germline gives CDR1 SNHLY, CDR2 FYNNEI. In DNA, the CDR3 is TGTGCCAGCACCCGGGAGGACTTGAACACCGGGGAGCTGTTTTTT. Amino acid sequence: CASTREDLNTGELFF.